The 13 T cell receptor beta chains below were found in one sample sequenced in a study of shared clonotypes between healthy human individuals. The naive CD8 subset, CD45RO-negative cells positively selected for CCR7, excluded terminally differentiated effector memory CD45RA+ cells. The repertoire was sequenced with immunoSEQ multiplex PCR; TCRdb's copy has only in-frame clones and lacks some. This sample yields 1.5 million to 2.5 million clones, of which about 95% are seen a single time; less than 1.5% belongs to the top ten. Sequenced: naive CD8+ T cells sorted from blood. The receptor set was obtained from a man aged 18 to 35 in good health.

The chain uses TRBV28 and TRBJ2-7; D is undetermined. CDR1 and CDR2 (germline): MDHEN, SYDVKM. The V end lost 5 bases, the J end lost 12 bases, and 17 bases lay between the germline ends. This CDR3 region has 12 residues. The CDR3 is CASSPISGDGYF. Written as DNA, the CDR3 is TGTGCCAGCAGTCCCATATCGGGTGATGGGTACTTC.

The genes are TRBV19 and TRBJ2-1; unclear D gene. The V end lost 0 bases, the J end lost 14 bases, and 17 bases lay between the germline ends. CDR1 and CDR2 (germline): LNHDA, SQIVND (reference sequence). The CDR3 spans 14 residues. The DNA of the CDR3 is TGTGCCAGTAGTATAGATGAGGAGACTCCCACGGAGTTCTTC. It yields the protein CASSIDEETPTEFF.

The J gene is TRBJ1-5, the V gene TRBV19; D call uncertain. This CDR3 spans 15 amino acids. Looked up from germline, CDR1 is LNHDA and CDR2 is SQIVND (reference sequence). V was trimmed by 5 bases and J by 0 bases, leaving 11 bases between them. The DNA for the CDR3 is TGTGCCAGTAGTTTGACCAGGAATAGCAATCAGCCCCAGCATTTT. This translates into CASSLTRNSNQPQHF.

The V gene is TRBV6-5, the J gene TRBJ1-1; weak D call: TRBD1 (5 bases). Germline lookup yields CDR1 MNHEY and CDR2 SVGAGI. V was pared by 5 bases and J by 6 bases, with 13 bases between. CDR3 size: 13 residues. CDR3 sequence reads: CASSGGSRAEAFF. CDR3 sequence (DNA): TGTGCCAGCAGTGGGGGGAGTAGGGCTGAAGCTTTCTTT.

This clone was picked up one time. This chain links TRBV7-9 with TRBJ2-1, with D possibly being TRBD2 (6 bases). Germline V gene data show CDR1 as SEHNR and CDR2 as FQNEAQ (reference sequence). With 3 bases removed from V and 3 bases from J, the gap between germline ends came to 12 bases. The CDR3 has 15 amino acids. CDR3 nucleotides: TGTGCCAGCAGCTTCCCTGCGGGACTCTACAATGAGCAGTTCTTC. As protein: CASSFPAGLYNEQFF.

This clone was picked up one time. The V and J genes are TRBV19 and TRBJ2-7; no clear D. V lost 0 bases and J lost 3, with 12 bases in between. Germline CDR1 is LNHDA and CDR2 is SQIVND (reference sequence). The CDR3 is 15 amino acids. CDR3 residues: CASSIDLVIVYEQYF. The CDR3 DNA sequence: TGTGCCAGTAGTATAGATCTCGTGATCGTCTACGAGCAGTACTTC.

This chain uses TRBV5-6 with TRBJ2-1; perhaps TRBD2 as D (6 bases). The CDR3 consists of 15 residues. Germline values: CDR1 SGHDT, CDR2 YYEEEE. Trimming shortened V by 5 bases and J by 2 bases, and 14 bases separated the two germline ends. The CDR3 loop reads CASSNRDLPYNEQFF. The CDR3 DNA reads TGTGCCAGCAGTAACCGGGACTTGCCCTACAATGAGCAGTTCTTC.

The rearrangement uses TRBV10-3 and TRBJ2-3; D unresolved. Trimming left V 10 bases short and J 0 bases short, with 11 bases between. This CDR3 comprises 13 residues. Germline V gene data show CDR1 as ENHRY and CDR2 as SYGVKD. The DNA for the CDR3 is TGTGCCACTGCAGCGAATAGCACAGATACGCAGTATTTT. Translating it yields CATAANSTDTQYF.

Comments on this clone: The sample has other DNA sequences that encode this CDR3 too. The J gene is TRBJ1-1, the V gene TRBV15, with no clear D. The V gene lost 1 base and the J gene lost 1 base, with 4 bases spanning the gap. This CDR3 region has 13 residues. The germline V gene has CDR1 LNHNV and CDR2 YYDKDF (reference sequence). The CDR3 loop reads CATSRGTNTEAFF. The CDR3 bases are TGTGCCACCAGCAGAGGGACGAACACTGAAGCTTTCTTT.

The chain is built from TRBV14 and TRBJ1-5; weak D call: TRBD1 (6 bases). Germline assignment: CDR1 SGHDN and CDR2 FVKESK. The CDR3 has 15 residues. Trimming cost V 1 base and J 7 bases, with 14 bases left between them. CDR3 nucleotides: TGTGCCAGCAGCCAAGGAGGCAGGGGAGGGCAGCCCCAGCATTTT. This encodes CASSQGGRGGQPQHF. The whole variable domain, remainder taken from reference TRBV14 and TRBJ1-5, is EAGVTQFPSHSVIEKGQTVTLRCDPISGHDNLYWYRRVMGKEIKFLLHFVKESKQDESGMPNNRFLAERTGGTYSTLKVQPAELEDSGVYFCASSQGGRGGQPQHFGDGTRLSIL.

With regard to this clone: Other DNA sequences in the sample encode the same CDR3. The chain joins TRBV4-1 to TRBJ2-3; no definite D call. Trimming stripped 1 base from V and 0 bases from J, with 5 bases between. Germline V lookup: CDR1 MGHRA, CDR2 YSYEKL. The length of the CDR3 is 14 residues. The CDR3 DNA reads as TGCGCCAGCAGCCAAGTAGGGAGCACAGATACGCAGTATTTT. Translated, it gives CASSQVGSTDTQYF.

The chain joins TRBV4-3 to TRBJ1-4, with D unresolved. CDR3 size: 12 residues. The V and J ends lost 3 bases and 10 bases respectively, with 9 bases between them. Germline CDR1 and CDR2: LGHNA and YSLEER. The CDR3 here is CASSQSCPKLFF. For the CDR3, the DNA is TGCGCCAGCAGCCAGTCTTGCCCAAAACTGTTTTTT.

The chain links TRBV5-1 to TRBJ1-1; no firm D call. CDR1 and CDR2 from the germline V gene are SGHRS and YFSETQ. This CDR3 comprises 14 residues. The germline V and J ends were trimmed by 0 bases and 1 base, with 7 bases remaining between them. The CDR3, as DNA: TGCGCCAGCAGCTTGGGGAGGACGAACACTGAAGCTTTCTTT. This gives the protein CASSLGRTNTEAFF.